This T cell receptor (beta chain) was documented in a study of beta chain features in type 1 diabetes. Study overall: Cell yields, age and gender were similar between patients and healthy donors. The study, taken as a whole, reports: With patients and controls alike, PCR might favor shorter templates to an equal degree. Any HLA effect on TCRB rearrangement was left unresolved by small sub-analyses.

For this clone: Its specificity is not known.

Reverse transcription of all isolated RNA meant that expressed TCRB transcripts were sequenced. Assay used: immunoSEQ multiplex PCR; TCRdb lists only in-frame clones, some missing. The table records 150,000 to 180,000 clones, over 8.5% of them present only once. Trimming took 1 base from V and 4 from J, leaving 19 bases between them. This CDR3 is built from 17 residues. Germline CDR1 reads LNHNV; CDR2 reads YYDKDF (reference sequence). J is TRBJ1-1 and V is TRBV15; D ambiguous. The material sequenced was central memory CD4+ T cells from blood. This sequence originates from a man aged 18 to 29 in good health. CDR3: CATSRGLRGSGPTEAFF. CDR3 in DNA: TGTGCCACCAGCAGAGGGCTAAGAGGGAGCGGCCCCACTGAAGCTTTCTTT.